The sample holds many counts of the clone carrying this T cell receptor (beta chain). The record originates from a study of T cells in Graves' hyperthyroidism and ophthalmopathy. Background on the study: At initial diagnosis, before any treatment had begun, peripheral blood was obtained.

What was amplified from RNA transcripts were TCR beta CDR3 regions. RT-PCR in the first round (using the HTBI primer set) targeted the TCR CDR3. TCRdb reprocessed the multiplex PCR reads via MiXCR and lists one record per CDR3 protein. The sample holds about 380,000 distinct CDR3 sequences, about 15% seen once. It was considered stable Graves' hyperthyroidism when ophthalmopathy did not progress within 18 months. The clonotype originates from a woman in her sixties or seventies with Graves' hyperthyroidism. Sequencing input: blood.

CDR3 in amino acids: CAWSAGNYGYTF. The CDR3, as DNA: TGTGCCTGGAGTGCAGGGAACTATGGCTACACCTTC. The rearrangement joins TRBV30 to TRBJ1-2; D possibly corresponds to TRBD1 (5 bases). In germline, CDR1 is GTSNPN, CDR2 SVGIG (reference sequence). The V end was cut by 1 base, the J end by 2 bases, with 5 bases between. The CDR3 is 12 residues long.